These T cell receptor beta chains were read from a single sample in a study of blood T cell repertoires in COVID-19. Libraries were prepared by immunoSEQ multiplex PCR; TCRdb keeps only in-frame clonotypes and omits some of them. The sample has 150,000 or so clones, 88% seen once. The source material was peripheral blood. The receptors were gathered from a woman aged 55-69 years with acute or convalescent COVID-19. CDR3s include the opening cysteine and the closing phenylalanine or tryptophan. Fields, in order: J gene, V gene, D gene, CDR3 protein, CDR3 DNA. D genes are given only for firm matches.

j_gene: TRBJ2-5
v_gene: TRBV7-2
d_gene: .
CDR3aa: CASSLERAWETQYF
CDR3nt: TGTGCCAGCAGCTTGGAGAGGGCGTGGGAGACCCAGTACTTC

j_gene: TRBJ2-6
v_gene: TRBV6-2/TRBV6-3
d_gene: .
CDR3aa: CASSPERGVSGANVLTF
CDR3nt: TGTGCCAGCAGTCCCGAAAGGGGCGTCTCTGGGGCCAACGTCCTGACTTTC

j_gene: TRBJ2-1
v_gene: TRBV10-1
d_gene: .
CDR3aa: CASSERGGHYNEQFF
CDR3nt: TGCGCCAGCAGTGAGAGGGGGGGCCACTACAATGAGCAGTTCTTC

j_gene: TRBJ2-5
v_gene: TRBV5-1
d_gene: .
CDR3aa: CASSPGQRETQYF
CDR3nt: TGCGCCAGCAGCCCCGGACAACGGGAGACCCAGTACTTC

j_gene: TRBJ1-1
v_gene: TRBV19
d_gene: .
CDR3aa: CASSSPAGQMNTEAFF
CDR3nt: TGTGCCAGTAGCTCCCCCGCCGGACAGATGAACACTGAAGCTTTCTTT

j_gene: TRBJ2-7
v_gene: TRBV3-1/TRBV3-2
d_gene: TRBD2
CDR3aa: CASSQDSRGGIAYEQYF
CDR3nt: TGTGCCAGCAGCCAAGACTCACGGGGGGGCATAGCCTACGAGCAGTACTTC

j_gene: TRBJ1-1
v_gene: TRBV5-1
d_gene: TRBD1
CDR3aa: CASSLGWTGENTEAFF
CDR3nt: TGCGCCAGCAGCTTGGGGTGGACAGGAGAGAACACTGAAGCTTTCTTT

j_gene: TRBJ2-2
v_gene: TRBV7-8
d_gene: TRBD1
CDR3aa: CASSLRHRGQGGTGELFF
CDR3nt: TGTGCCAGCAGCTTACGGCACAGGGGACAGGGGGGCACCGGGGAGCTGTTTTTT

j_gene: TRBJ2-7
v_gene: TRBV6-5
d_gene: .
CDR3aa: CASSYRQVGSYEQYF
CDR3nt: TGTGCCAGCAGTTACAGACAGGTCGGCTCCTACGAGCAGTACTTC

j_gene: TRBJ2-5
v_gene: TRBV29-1
d_gene: .
CDR3aa: CSVDWVDQYF
CDR3nt: TGCAGCGTCGACTGGGTAGACCAGTACTTC

j_gene: TRBJ1-1
v_gene: TRBV5-4
d_gene: TRBD1
CDR3aa: CASKSSDRGGTEAFF
CDR3nt: TGTGCCAGCAAAAGCTCTGACAGGGGTGGGACTGAAGCTTTCTTT

j_gene: TRBJ2-2
v_gene: TRBV7-2
d_gene: .
CDR3aa: CASRLTINTGELFF
CDR3nt: TGTGCCAGCAGGTTGACTATCAACACCGGGGAGCTGTTTTTT

j_gene: TRBJ1-1
v_gene: TRBV9
d_gene: TRBD1
CDR3aa: CASRVRTLGTGRYTEAFF
CDR3nt: TGTGCCAGCAGGGTTAGAACCTTAGGGACAGGGAGGTACACTGAAGCTTTCTTT

j_gene: TRBJ2-1
v_gene: TRBV4-3
d_gene: TRBD2
CDR3aa: CASSQGSGTSNEQFF
CDR3nt: TGCGCCAGCAGCCAAGGATCCGGGACTAGCAATGAGCAGTTCTTC